The 24 T cell receptor beta chains below were found in one sample sequenced in a study of beta chain features in type 1 diabetes. cDNA synthesis used the whole RNA isolate, giving expressed TCRB sequences. TCRdb's copy holds only in-frame clones and misses some; the assay was immunoSEQ multiplex PCR. The repertoire holds around 40,000 clones, around 60% seen once, with around 2% in the top ten. The specimen sequenced was Tregs from blood. These receptors originate from a woman aged 30 to 39 in good health.

The chain couples TRBV15 to TRBJ2-5, with 7 bases that match TRBD1. The V and J ends lost 8 bases and 2 bases, in that order; junction bases with no gene match: 5. The CDR3 is made up of 13 amino acids. The germline gives CDR1 LNHNV, CDR2 YYDKDF (reference sequence). CDR3 residues: CATGTVPQETQYF. The CDR3 DNA sequence: TGTGCCACCGGGACAGTACCTCAAGAGACCCAGTACTTC.

This clone was seen once. CDR3 residues: CASSFRPGQGSNEQFF. CDR3 nucleotide sequence: TGTGCCAGCAGTTTCCGGCCGGGACAGGGGTCCAATGAGCAGTTCTTC. J is TRBJ2-1 and V is TRBV28; 10 nucleotides match TRBD1. CDR3 size: 16 residues. Germline V gives CDR1 MDHEN, CDR2 SYDVKM. Losses at the gene ends were 3 bases for V and 6 bases for J; bases not matched to a gene: 8.

The rearrangement uses TRBV5-4 and TRBJ2-1, with 9 bases that match TRBD2. The CDR3 runs to 15 residues. V shed 0 bases, J shed 8 bases, and the junction held 6 bases outside the gene matches. Germline loops: CDR1 SGHNT, CDR2 YYREEE (reference sequence). The CDR3 sequence: CASSLVLAGLDEQFF. The CDR3 coding sequence is TGTGCCAGCAGCTTGGTGCTAGCGGGACTTGATGAGCAGTTCTTC. Using reference TRBV5-4 and TRBJ2-1 for the parts outside the CDR3, the full variable domain is ETGVTQSPTHLIKTRGQQVTLRCSSQSGHNTVSWYQQALGQGPQFIFQYYREEENGRGNFPPRFSGLQFPNYSSELNVNALELDDSALYLCASSLVLAGLDEQFFGPGTRLTVL.

V is TRBV7-3 and J is TRBJ2-1; weak D call: TRBD1 (6 bases). The CDR3 is made up of 16 amino acids. The V and J ends lost 2 bases and 7 bases respectively, with 18 bases between them. CDR1 is SGHTA, CDR2 FQGTGA, per germline. CDR3 in amino acids: CASSLVGTSAANEQFF. The CDR3 region has the DNA TGTGCCAGCAGCTTAGTCGGGACATCTGCGGCGAATGAGCAGTTCTTC.

The gene calls are TRBV18 and TRBJ2-1, with D uncertain. There are 15 residues in the CDR3. Trimming stripped 0 bases from V and 3 bases from J, with 9 bases between. Per germline, CDR1 KGHSH and CDR2 LQKENI. The CDR3 DNA sequence: TGTGCCAGCTCACCACCTAGCCTTATCTACAATGAGCAGTTCTTC. It encodes CASSPPSLIYNEQFF.

This clone was counted only a few times. The chain combines TRBV20-1 with TRBJ2-1, with D uncertain. The CDR3 is made up of 11 amino acids. The ends were cut back, 2 bases at V and 7 bases at J, with 6 bases in the middle. CDR1 is DFQATT and CDR2 is SNEGSKA in the germline V gene (reference sequence). The CDR3 is CSARRVNEQFF. The CDR3 DNA reads as TGCAGTGCTAGACGGGTTAATGAGCAGTTCTTC.

This clone appeared a few times. The chain has TRBV6-5 and TRBJ1-5; D might be TRBD1 (5 bases). Germline assignment: CDR1 MNHEY and CDR2 SVGAGI. Trimming removed 4 bases at V and 4 bases at J, with 14 bases between. The CDR3 consists of 15 residues. The chain's CDR3 is CASSWEGRQNQPQHF. The CDR3 bases are TGTGCCAGCAGTTGGGAGGGACGGCAGAATCAGCCCCAGCATTTT.

CDR3 amino acids: CASSSPRGRWELFF. As DNA, the CDR3 is TGTGCCAGCAGCTCCCCCAGGGGGCGGTGGGAGCTGTTTTTT. The chain couples TRBV7-9 to TRBJ2-2; TRBD1 agrees at 8 bases. Unmatched junction bases numbered 7, after V lost 4 bases and J lost 9 bases. Per germline, CDR1 SEHNR and CDR2 FQNEAQ (reference sequence). The CDR3 contains 14 residues.

The genes are TRBV6-5 and TRBJ2-7; D perhaps matches TRBD1 (5 bases). V was pared by 0 bases and J by 2 bases, with 14 bases between. The CDR3 contains 16 residues. CDR1 is MNHEY and CDR2 is SVGAGI in the germline V gene. The CDR3 region has the DNA TGTGCCAGCAGTTACTCGACGGAAAAGGGGCCCTACGAGCAGTACTTC. Residues: CASSYSTEKGPYEQYF.

The chain employs TRBV27 and TRBJ2-3; 7 bases map to TRBD1. The CDR3 runs 16 residues. The ends lost 5 bases at V and 0 bases at J; junction bases unmatched: 8. Germline values: CDR1 MNHEY, CDR2 SMNVEV (reference sequence). The CDR3 is CASSKQGRISTDTQYF. CDR3 DNA: TGTGCCAGCAGTAAACAGGGGCGTATTAGCACAGATACGCAGTATTTT.

The genes are TRBV7-9 and TRBJ2-1, with 10 bases that match TRBD1. In germline, CDR1 is SEHNR, CDR2 FQNEAQ (reference sequence). Trimming removed 5 bases from V and 5 bases from J; junction bases left unmatched: 6. This CDR3 is built from 15 residues. Here the CDR3 DNA reads TGTGCCAGCAGCCCCGGGACAGGGGTTCACAATGAGCAGTTCTTC. Protein product: CASSPGTGVHNEQFF.

The V and J genes are TRBV7-9 and TRBJ2-5; TRBD2 matches at 8 bases. The germline gives CDR1 SEHNR, CDR2 FQNEAQ (reference sequence). J gave up 1 base and V 5 bases, and 9 bases lay outside the gene matches. This CDR3 region has 16 residues. CDR3 sequence: CASSQGTRGFQETQYF. CDR3 nucleotides: TGTGCCAGCAGCCAAGGGACTAGGGGATTCCAAGAGACCCAGTACTTC.

This clone was counted a few times. The chain uses TRBV7-9 and TRBJ2-7, with 11 positions matching TRBD2. Unmatched junction bases numbered 5, after V lost 5 bases and J lost 5 bases. The germline V gene has CDR1 SEHNR and CDR2 FQNEAQ (reference sequence). The CDR3 contains 14 residues. The CDR3 sequence is CASSDSGRAHEQYF. For the CDR3, the DNA is TGTGCCAGCAGCGATAGCGGGAGGGCCCACGAGCAGTACTTC.

The chain recombines TRBV7-2 with TRBJ1-1; D may be TRBD1 (5 bases). The CDR3 consists of 15 residues. The germline CDR1 and CDR2 sequences are SGHTA and FQGNSA. V was shortened by 5 bases and J by 0 bases, with 13 bases between the two germline ends. The CDR3 loop is CASSINGGLNTEAFF. CDR3 DNA sequence: TGTGCCAGCAGCATTAACGGGGGACTGAACACTGAAGCTTTCTTT.

The rearrangement links TRBV7-3 to TRBJ2-1, with unresolved D. This CDR3 is 13 amino acids long. With 2 bases removed from V and 5 bases from J, the gap between germline ends came to 7 bases. Germline V CDR1 and CDR2: SGHTA, FQGTGA. The CDR3 here is CASSLGQDNEQFF. For the CDR3, the DNA is TGTGCCAGCAGCTTAGGCCAGGACAATGAGCAGTTCTTC.

This clone was recorded a few times. The CDR3 spells CASSASQRRGQPQHF. Here the CDR3 DNA reads TGTGCCAGCAGTGCGAGTCAGCGGAGGGGTCAGCCCCAGCATTTT. The chain carries TRBV6-1 and TRBJ1-5; D may be TRBD1 (5 bases). The CDR3 totals 15 residues. V was shortened by 4 bases and J by 6 bases, with 16 bases between the two germline ends. The germline CDR1 and CDR2 sequences are MNHNS and SASEGT.

The chain recombines TRBV28 with TRBJ1-3; no definite D call. V shed 7 bases and J shed 4 bases, with 8 bases lying between them. CDR3 size: 12 residues. CDR1 is MDHEN and CDR2 is SYDVKM in the germline V gene. The CDR3 DNA sequence: TGTGCCAGCAAGGAGACGGGAAACACCATATATTTT. This sequence encodes CASKETGNTIYF.

This clone was detected once. V is TRBV30 and J is TRBJ2-3; TRBD2 matches 7 bases. The length of the CDR3 is 16 residues. Unmatched junction bases numbered 14, after V lost 4 bases and J lost 4 bases. Germline V gene data show CDR1 as GTSNPN and CDR2 as SVGIG (reference sequence). The CDR3 spells CAWKDKKRDRSDTQYF. In DNA, the CDR3 is TGTGCCTGGAAGGATAAAAAGCGGGATCGGTCAGATACGCAGTATTTT.

The chain links TRBV14 to TRBJ2-7; the match to TRBD2 covers 11 bases. The CDR3 extends over 16 amino acids. Germline V gene sequence: CDR1 SGHDN, CDR2 FVKESK. J was trimmed by 4 bases and V by 3 bases; bases with no gene match: 8. CDR3 DNA sequence: TGTGCCAGCAGCCAGTTAGCGGGAGGGCCTGGGTACGAGCAGTACTTC. It yields the protein CASSQLAGGPGYEQYF.

V usage is TRBV27 and J usage is TRBJ1-5; D remains unclear. CDR1 is MNHEY and CDR2 is SMNVEV in the germline V gene (reference sequence). The V gene lost 5 bases and the J gene lost 3 bases, with 23 bases spanning the gap. The CDR3 is 18 residues long. The CDR3 spells CASSPSAVYRVLNQPQHF. DNA of the CDR3: TGTGCCAGCAGTCCCTCGGCCGTTTACCGGGTCCTCAATCAGCCCCAGCATTTT.

This clone was picked up one time. The genes are TRBV5-1 and TRBJ2-1; 9 bases align to TRBD2. Germline CDR1 and CDR2: SGHRS and YFSETQ. V was pared by 4 bases and J by 9 bases, with 11 bases of the junction left unmatched. There are 15 residues in the CDR3. The CDR3 region has the DNA TGCGCCAGCAGCGGTATAGGCCTAGCGGGACTTGAGCAGTTCTTC. Residues: CASSGIGLAGLEQFF.

The rearrangement uses TRBV7-2 and TRBJ1-5, with D possibly being TRBD1 (6 bases). This CDR3 has 15 residues. Germline V CDR1 and CDR2: SGHTA, FQGNSA. Trimming took off 5 bases at V and 8 bases at J, with 19 bases between the two ends. The CDR3 bases are TGTGCCAGCAGCAGAGGGGGTGTCGGTCCGGAGCCCCAGCATTTT. Amino acids: CASSRGGVGPEPQHF. The full variable domain, in which reference TRBV7-2 and TRBJ1-5 provide the parts outside the CDR3, is GAGVSQSPSNKVTEKGKDVELRCDPISGHTALYWYRQSLGQGLEFLIYFQGNSAPDKSGLPSDRFSAERTGGSVSTLTIQRTQQEDSAVYLCASSRGGVGPEPQHFGDGTRLSIL.

This chain connects TRBV6-1 to TRBJ2-1, with TRBD2 identical over 11 bases. V lost 4 bases, J lost 3 bases, and 2 bases stayed unmatched. The CDR3 contains 15 residues. Germline V CDR1 and CDR2: MNHNS, SASEGT. For the CDR3, the DNA is TGTGCCAGCAGTGTCGGACTAGCGGGCTACAATGAGCAGTTCTTC. This codes for CASSVGLAGYNEQFF.

V usage is TRBV28 and J usage is TRBJ2-7; TRBD1 agrees at 9 bases. The CDR3 runs 17 residues. With 4 bases clipped from V and 3 bases from J, the junction kept 13 bases outside the gene matches. Per germline, CDR1 MDHEN and CDR2 SYDVKM. CDR3 nucleotide sequence: TGTGCCAGCAGTTCGCTGTTAACAGGGGGCTTAGACTACGAGCAGTACTTC. Protein product: CASSSLLTGGLDYEQYF.